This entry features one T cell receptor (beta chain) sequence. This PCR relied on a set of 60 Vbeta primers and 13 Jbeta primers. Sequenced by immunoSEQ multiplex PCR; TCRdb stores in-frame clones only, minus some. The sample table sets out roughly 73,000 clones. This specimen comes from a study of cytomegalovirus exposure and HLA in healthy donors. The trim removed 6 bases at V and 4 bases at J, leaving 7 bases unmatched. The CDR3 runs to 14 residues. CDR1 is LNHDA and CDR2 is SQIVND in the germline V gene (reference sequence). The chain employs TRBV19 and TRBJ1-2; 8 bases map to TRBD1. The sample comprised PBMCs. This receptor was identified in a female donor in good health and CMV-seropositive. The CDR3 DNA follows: TGTGCCAGTAGGTCCCGGGGGACAGGCTATGGCTACACCTTC. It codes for CASRSRGTGYGYTF.